This entry lists 3 T cell receptor beta chains sequenced from one sample in a study of Ad26.COV2.S vaccination and SARS-CoV-2 variants. Sequencing used immunoSEQ multiplex PCR; TCRdb keeps in-frame clones, though not all of them. Counted here are some 340,000 clones, 85% to 90% occurring once; the ten biggest clones make up around 2%. Documented treatment: some 20 received Ad26.COV2.S at low or high dose, single or two shots; 5 received placebo; per-sample allocation not given. Samples analyzed were those drawn on day 63 after the first vaccine or placebo injection. The source was peripheral blood, collected in a trial of Ad26.COV2.S vaccine versus placebo. These receptors all stem from a person aged 18-60 years who received the Ad26.COV2.S COVID-19 vaccine or a placebo.

The chain links TRBV20-1 to TRBJ2-1; maybe TRBD2 (6 bases). CDR3 length: 14 amino acids. CDR1 and CDR2 (germline): DFQATT, SNEGSKA (reference sequence). Between the trimmed V and J ends, which lost 3 bases and 3 bases, there was a span of 12 bases. CDR3 sequence reads: CSASDPGGYNEQFF. CDR3 in DNA: TGCAGTGCTAGTGACCCCGGGGGCTACAATGAGCAGTTCTTC.

The chain links TRBV16 to TRBJ1-5; D call uncertain. Germline V CDR1 and CDR2: KGHSY, FQNENV. This CDR3 contains 13 residues. Trimming removed 1 base at V and 3 bases at J, with 4 bases between. The CDR3 here is CASSQLYNQPQHF. In DNA, the CDR3 is TGTGCCAGCAGCCAATTATACAATCAGCCCCAGCATTTT.

The chain uses TRBV7-3 and TRBJ2-7; TRBD1 aligns across 7 bases. V shed 0 bases, J shed 7 bases, and the junction held 3 bases outside the gene matches. Germline loops: CDR1 SGHTA, CDR2 FQGTGA. This CDR3 has 13 amino acids. The CDR3 spells CASSLTLTGEQYF. The CDR3 region has the DNA TGTGCCAGCAGCTTAACGTTGACAGGGGAGCAGTACTTC. The full variable domain, its missing parts supplied by reference TRBV7-3 and TRBJ2-7, is GAGVSQTPSNKVTEKGKYVELRCDPISGHTALYWYRQSLGQGPEFLIYFQGTGAADDSGLPNDRFFAVRPEGSVSTLKIQRTERGDSAVYLCASSLTLTGEQYFGPGTRLTVT.